Below are 25 T cell receptor beta chains sequenced from a single sample in a study of Ad26.COV2.S vaccination and SARS-CoV-2 variants (dated by TCRdb to the early 2020s). Receptor libraries were prepared by the immunoSEQ multiplex PCR assay. TCRdb took this table from immuneACCESS and kept in-frame rearrangements with V and J called. Such tables lack part of the clones; where checked against another copy, unresolved V genes explain under half of the gap, and the rest is unexplained. The sample table contains about 680,000 clones; only one count was recorded for about 89% of them. In total, the top ten clones hold around 1.5% of the sample. Per the publication, the treatment or condition label means: 15 to 20 received Ad26.COV2.S at low or high dose, single or two shots; about five received placebo; per-sample allocation not given. For vaccine and placebo recipients, repertoires were sequenced using samples collected on day 63 after the first injection.

The material sequenced was peripheral blood, taken in a trial of Ad26.COV2.S vaccine versus placebo. The receptors derive from a person aged 18-65 years who received the Ad26.COV2.S COVID-19 vaccine or a placebo.

This clone was seen only once. This sample includes further DNA sequences coding for the same CDR3. This chain connects TRBV18 to TRBJ2-5; D is unresolved. V lost 2 bases to trimming and J lost 5 bases, with 12 bases between them. The CDR3 consists of 14 residues. The V gene's germline CDR1 is KGHSH and CDR2 LQKENI. The CDR3 reads CASSPGGSRETQYF. The DNA for the CDR3 is TGTGCCAGCTCACCAGGCGGAAGTAGGGAGACCCAGTACTTC.

J is TRBJ1-2 and V is TRBV14; 11 nucleotides align to TRBD1. V lost 8 bases and J lost 8; bases outside the gene matches: 13. The CDR3 has 15 residues. CDR1 SGHDN and CDR2 FVKESK come from the germline V gene. Here the CDR3 reads CASRRTGGVQGGYTF. CDR3 coding DNA: TGTGCCAGCCGACGGACAGGGGGCGTCCAGGGCGGCTACACCTTC.

The genes are TRBV27 and TRBJ2-1, with D maybe TRBD2 (6 bases). The V gene's germline CDR1 is MNHEY and CDR2 SMNVEV (reference sequence). This CDR3 contains 15 residues. Trimming shortened V by 2 bases and J by 4 bases, and 12 bases separated the two germline ends. The CDR3 coding sequence is TGTGCCAGCAGTTTAGCGGAGGGCTTTTACAATGAGCAGTTCTTC. This sequence encodes CASSLAEGFYNEQFF.

The CDR3, as DNA: TGTGCCAGCAGCTTGGGACAGAACAATGAGCAGTTCTTC. Protein product: CASSLGQNNEQFF. The J gene is TRBJ2-1, the V gene TRBV7-9; 7 nucleotides match TRBD1. The CDR3 is 13 residues long. CDR1 and CDR2 from the germline V gene are SEHNR and FQNEAQ (reference sequence). V shed 3 bases, J shed 5 bases, and the junction held 1 base outside the gene matches.

The gene calls are TRBV20-1 and TRBJ2-5, with 8 nucleotides matching TRBD2. Germline V CDR1 and CDR2: DFQATT, SNEGSKA (reference sequence). Unmatched junction bases numbered 8, after V lost 3 bases and J lost 2 bases. CDR3 length equals 15 residues. The CDR3, as DNA: TGCAGTGCTAGTACTAGCGGTCGTCAGCAAGAGACCCAGTACTTC. Amino acids: CSASTSGRQQETQYF.

The chain has TRBV5-1 and TRBJ2-7; D not certain. CDR1 is SGHRS and CDR2 is YFSETQ in the germline V gene. V lost 0 bases and J lost 0, with 4 bases in between. CDR3 length: 13 amino acids. The CDR3 DNA reads TGCGCCAGCAGCTTGGGCTTCTCCTACGAGCAGTACTTC. Residues: CASSLGFSYEQYF.

This chain connects TRBV19 to TRBJ2-2; 8 bases match TRBD1. Germline V gene lookup returns CDR1 LNHDA and CDR2 SQIVND (reference sequence). This CDR3 is built from 15 residues. The J segment lost 4 bases and the V segment lost 10 bases, leaving 11 bases of the junction unmatched. CDR3: CATRVTGVGTGELFF. The CDR3 coding sequence is TGTGCCACTAGGGTGACAGGGGTTGGCACCGGGGAGCTGTTTTTT.

The chain combines TRBV19 with TRBJ1-2; the D is unclear. V shed 10 bases and J shed 3 bases, with 15 bases lying between them. Germline V lookup: CDR1 LNHDA, CDR2 SQIVND (reference sequence). The CDR3 sequence is 13 residues long. The DNA of the CDR3 is TGTGCCACCGCGCCGTCACGGCACTATGGCTACACCTTC. As protein: CATAPSRHYGYTF.

The chain has TRBV5-4 and TRBJ2-3; possibly TRBD1 for D (6 bases). The length of the CDR3 is 14 residues. V dropped 2 bases and J dropped 2 bases, with 9 bases sitting between them. Germline assignment: CDR1 SGHNT and CDR2 YYREEE (reference sequence). CDR3 coding DNA: TGTGCCAGCAGCTTAGTGGGACACACAGATACGCAGTATTTT. This gives the protein CASSLVGHTDTQYF.

The V call is TRBV19, the J call TRBJ2-1, with a tentative D call TRBD1 (6 bases). This CDR3 has 14 amino acids. CDR1 is LNHDA and CDR2 is SQIVND in the germline V gene (reference sequence). Trimming removed 3 bases from V and 2 bases from J, with 8 bases in between. The CDR3 DNA reads TGTGCCAGTAGTATCGGGACACCCTACAATGAGCAGTTCTTC. It specifies CASSIGTPYNEQFF.

This sequence joins TRBV30 and TRBJ1-5; possible D gene TRBD1, 6 bases. V lost 3 bases and J 7 bases, leaving 13 bases between the germline ends. CDR1 and CDR2 from the germline V gene are GTSNPN and SVGIG (reference sequence). This CDR3 contains 13 residues. In DNA, the CDR3 is TGTGCCTGGAGCAGGGGAATTGAACAGCCCCAGCATTTT. This sequence encodes CAWSRGIEQPQHF.

As for this clone: The same CDR3 can be traced to other DNA sequences in this sample. This chain links TRBV7-2 with TRBJ1-5; D is ambiguous. The CDR3 length is 14 residues. Trimming shortened V by 1 base and J by 3 bases, and 7 bases separated the two germline ends. Germline V lookup: CDR1 SGHTA, CDR2 FQGNSA. Here the CDR3 reads CASSLGPLNQPQHF. CDR3 in DNA: TGTGCCAGCAGCTTAGGGCCTCTCAATCAGCCCCAGCATTTT.

This chain joins TRBV7-3 and TRBJ2-3; D remains ambiguous. V lost 5 bases, J lost 0 bases, and 18 bases lay in between. The CDR3 runs 17 residues. Germline V gene data show CDR1 as SGHTA and CDR2 as FQGTGA. CDR3 sequence: CASSPGPVGRSTDTQYF. The CDR3 nucleotides are TGTGCCAGCAGCCCGGGTCCAGTTGGCAGAAGCACAGATACGCAGTATTTT.

This clone was observed once. The rearrangement uses TRBV5-1 and TRBJ1-1; no reliable D call. The germline V and J ends were trimmed by 4 bases and 4 bases, with 11 bases remaining between them. The CDR3 contains 13 residues. Germline CDR1 and CDR2: SGHRS and YFSETQ. The CDR3 bases are TGCGCCAGCAGCCACGGGGTGGCCACTGAAGCTTTCTTT. Its translation is CASSHGVATEAFF. The complete variable domain, with remaining parts taken from reference TRBV5-1 and TRBJ1-1, reads KAGVTQTPRYLIKTRGQQVTLSCSPISGHRSVSWYQQTPGQGLQFLFEYFSETQRNKGNFPGRFSGRQFSNSRSEMNVSTLELGDSALYLCASSHGVATEAFFGQGTRLTVV.

The CDR3: CASSQGSGRAYEQYF. CDR3 in DNA: TGTGCCAGCAGCCAAGGGAGCGGGAGGGCCTACGAGCAGTACTTC. The chain is built from TRBV4-2 and TRBJ2-7, with 10 bases lining up with TRBD2. Germline assignment: CDR1 LGHNA and CDR2 YNFKEQ. The CDR3 runs to 15 residues. Trimming at V came to 1 base and at J to 2 bases, leaving 2 bases not matched to a gene.

This chain links TRBV29-1 with TRBJ1-3; perhaps TRBD1 as D (5 bases). V was trimmed by 6 bases and J by 4 bases, leaving 13 bases between them. Germline lookup yields CDR1 SQVTM and CDR2 ANQGSEA. The CDR3 has 13 amino acids. In DNA, the CDR3 is TGCAGCGTCCGGACATTTGGAGGAAACACCATATATTTT. Protein product: CSVRTFGGNTIYF.

The chain is built from TRBV2 and TRBJ2-2; 8 bases are shared with TRBD2. This CDR3 comprises 17 residues. The trim removed 4 bases at V and 0 bases at J, leaving 7 bases unmatched. Germline V gives CDR1 SNHLY, CDR2 FYNNEI. The CDR3 loop is CASSGLAGRANTGELFF. CDR3 sequence (DNA): TGTGCCAGCAGTGGACTAGCCGGGAGGGCGAACACCGGGGAGCTGTTTTTT.

A single count supports this clone. The V gene is TRBV5-6, the J gene TRBJ1-1; no definite D call. Germline V gene sequence: CDR1 SGHDT, CDR2 YYEEEE. V lost 2 bases and J 8 bases, leaving 13 bases between the germline ends. This CDR3 comprises 13 residues. The CDR3 protein is CASSFGWPGEAFF. The CDR3 coding sequence is TGTGCCAGCAGCTTTGGATGGCCGGGGGAAGCTTTCTTT. Looking up the rest from reference TRBV5-6 and TRBJ1-1 gives the full variable domain: DAGVTQSPTHLIKTRGQQVTLRCSPKSGHDTVSWYQQALGQGPQFIFQYYEEEERQRGNFPDRFSGHQFPNYSSELNVNALLLGDSALYLCASSFGWPGEAFFGQGTRLTVV.

J is TRBJ2-7 and V is TRBV4-2; unclear D gene. In germline, CDR1 is LGHNA, CDR2 YNFKEQ. This CDR3 spans 17 amino acids. V was pared by 0 bases and J by 2 bases, with 17 bases between. The CDR3 loop reads CASSQDPSAAFPYEQYF. CDR3 DNA sequence: TGTGCCAGCAGCCAAGATCCGAGTGCGGCCTTCCCCTACGAGCAGTACTTC.

The chain has TRBV3-1 (or the pseudogene TRBV3-2) and TRBJ2-2; weak D call: TRBD1 (6 bases). V was shortened by 6 bases and J by 0 bases, with 14 bases between the two germline ends. The CDR3 covers 16 residues. Germline V CDR1 and CDR2: LGHDT, YNNKEL (reference sequence). CDR3 amino acids: CASRKTGRANTGELFF. The CDR3 DNA is TGTGCCAGCAGGAAGACAGGACGAGCGAACACCGGGGAGCTGTTTTTT.

V and J are TRBV19 and TRBJ2-7, with a weak D call TRBD2 (7 bases). Trimming removed 4 bases at V and 1 base at J, with 11 bases between. CDR1 LNHDA and CDR2 SQIVND come from the germline V gene (reference sequence). CDR3 length equals 14 residues. CDR3 DNA: TGTGCCAGTAGTACCGCGGGGGCGTCCTACGAGCAGTACTTC. It is translated as CASSTAGASYEQYF.

V usage is TRBV7-3 and J usage is TRBJ2-7; the D is unclear. V dropped 1 base and J dropped 4 bases, with 14 bases sitting between them. The CDR3 is 15 residues long. Germline V lookup: CDR1 SGHTA, CDR2 FQGTGA. CDR3 amino acids: CASSLSYSGEYEQYF. The CDR3 DNA is TGTGCCAGCAGCTTAAGTTATTCGGGCGAGTACGAGCAGTACTTC.

CDR3: CASSLASTNYGYTF. CDR3 nucleotide sequence: TGTGCCAGCAGCTTGGCATCGACAAACTATGGCTACACCTTC. The V call is TRBV5-4, the J call TRBJ1-2; D is unresolved. Germline CDR1 and CDR2: SGHNT and YYREEE (reference sequence). Trimming took 0 bases from V and 2 from J, leaving 8 bases between them. The CDR3 runs to 14 residues.

This clone was recorded only once. The gene calls are TRBV7-4 and TRBJ2-4, with a tentative D call TRBD2 (6 bases). This CDR3 contains 16 residues. Germline CDR1 SGHVT, CDR2 SQSDAQ. Trimming stripped 4 bases from V and 0 bases from J, with 13 bases between. The CDR3 sequence: CASSSTDYIAKNIQYF. CDR3 coding DNA: TGTGCCAGCAGCTCCACGGACTACATAGCCAAAAACATTCAGTACTTC.

This chain links TRBV12-3 or TRBV12-4 with TRBJ1-1; D perhaps matches TRBD1 (6 bases). Between the trimmed V and J ends, which lost 5 bases and 7 bases, there was a span of 14 bases. The CDR3 has 13 residues. DNA of the CDR3: TGTGCCAGCAGTCTGGGACAAGGACTTGAAGCTTTCTTT. It yields the protein CASSLGQGLEAFF.